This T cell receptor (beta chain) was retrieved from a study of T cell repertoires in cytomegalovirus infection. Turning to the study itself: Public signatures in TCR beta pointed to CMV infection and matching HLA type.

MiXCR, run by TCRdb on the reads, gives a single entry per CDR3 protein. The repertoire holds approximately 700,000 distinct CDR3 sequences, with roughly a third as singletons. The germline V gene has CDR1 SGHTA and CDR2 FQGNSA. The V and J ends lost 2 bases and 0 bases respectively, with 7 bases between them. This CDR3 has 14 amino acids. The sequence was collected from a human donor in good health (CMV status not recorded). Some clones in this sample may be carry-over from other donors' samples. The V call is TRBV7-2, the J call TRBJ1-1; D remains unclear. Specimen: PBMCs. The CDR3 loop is CASSLQQMNTEAFF. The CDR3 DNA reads TGTGCCAGCAGCTTACAGCAAATGAACACTGAAGCTTTCTTT.